These 4 T cell receptor beta chains were all obtained from the same sample, sequenced in a study of CD8 T cells in ankylosing spondylitis listed by TCRdb under 2017. General findings and caveats noted by the study authors: Blood from ankylosing spondylitis patients appeared to be characterized by a TCR beta motif composed of several highly homologous amino acid variants.

What these receptors recognize is not known. Library preparation employed 5' RACE. TCRdb shows the sequencer as Illumina HiSeq 2500. TCRdb reprocessing: public reads trimmed at Q25 with fastp, clones called with MiXCR, in-frame beta chains kept. Rows with one shared CDR3 protein collapse into an entry with the most common genes and DNA. A total of hundreds of thousands of distinct CDR3 sequences appear in this sample, about 13% of them only once. Around 7% of the sample is in the top ten clones. What was sequenced was blood, either unsorted or a sorted T cell fraction (not recorded which). The receptors come from a male donor with ankylosing spondylitis.

This chain joins TRBV4-2 and TRBJ2-1, with D perhaps matching TRBD2 (6 bases). CDR3 length equals 15 residues. Trimming took 1 base from V and 1 from J, leaving 8 bases between them. Per germline, CDR1 LGHNA and CDR2 YNFKEQ. In DNA form, the CDR3 reads TGTGCCAGCAGCCAAGGGACTATATCCTACAATGAGCAGTTCTTC. Translation gives CASSQGTISYNEQFF.

This clonotype was picked up one time. This chain uses TRBV12-3 or TRBV12-4 with TRBJ1-2; the match to TRBD1 covers 9 bases. The CDR3 sequence is 13 residues long. J lost 7 bases, V lost 6 bases, and 6 bases had no gene match. The CDR3 here is CASRDRGGVGYTF. Here the CDR3 DNA reads TGTGCCAGCAGGGACAGGGGTGGCGTTGGCTACACCTTC.

V usage is TRBV14 and J usage is TRBJ2-6; D is uncertain. Trimming left V 5 bases short and J 0 bases short, with 11 bases between. This CDR3 contains 16 residues. Germline loops: CDR1 SGHDN, CDR2 FVKESK. The CDR3 DNA reads as TGTGCCAGCAGCTCCCGACAAAGCTCTGGGGCCAACGTCCTGACTTTC. Amino acids: CASSSRQSSGANVLTF.

This clonotype was found a few times. This CDR3 reads CASSYRDDSGYTF. CDR3 DNA sequence: TGTGCCAGCAGTTACCGGGACGACTCTGGCTACACCTTC. This chain uses TRBV12-3 or TRBV12-4 with TRBJ1-2, with D maybe TRBD1 (5 bases). The length of the CDR3 is 13 residues. V lost 4 bases to trimming and J lost 7 bases, with 13 bases between them.